What follows are 27 T cell receptor beta chains derived from one specimen sequenced in a study of T cells in Graves' hyperthyroidism and ophthalmopathy. Amplification of TCR beta CDR3 regions used RNA as the template. When the TCR CDR3 underwent first-round RT-PCR, the HTBI primer set was used. In TCRdb, the multiplex PCR reads were re-called with MiXCR into one record per CDR3 protein. Of about 420,000 distinct CDR3 sequences listed, roughly 15% are singletons. The sequenced sample consisted of blood. These receptors all come from a woman younger than 35 with Graves' hyperthyroidism.

The chain carries TRBV29-1 and TRBJ1-2; no definite D call. The CDR3 sequence is 13 residues long. The germline V and J ends were trimmed by 2 bases and 4 bases, with 11 bases remaining between them. Germline lookup yields CDR1 SQVTM and CDR2 ANQGSEA. The CDR3 nucleotides read TGCAGCGTTGAATCTGCAGGTGTCTATGGCTACACCTTC. Amino acid sequence: CSVESAGVYGYTF.

This clonotype was counted only a few times. The rearrangement links TRBV13 to TRBJ1-4; the D is unclear. This CDR3 spans 12 amino acids. Trimming cost V 1 base and J 6 bases, with 3 bases left between them. Germline CDR1 reads PRHDT; CDR2 reads FYEKMQ (reference sequence). This CDR3 is CASSLDDEKLFF. As DNA, the CDR3 is TGTGCCAGCAGCTTAGATGATGAAAAACTGTTTTTT.

This clonotype was recorded at least ten times. CDR3 loop: CASSLAPGGREQYF. The DNA for the CDR3 is TGTGCCAGCAGCTTAGCGCCGGGGGGGCGCGAGCAGTACTTC. This chain links TRBV7-9 with TRBJ2-7; TRBD2 aligns across 8 bases. With V trimmed by 0 bases and J by 6 bases, 4 bases remained unmatched. This CDR3 contains 14 residues. Germline CDR1 SEHNR, CDR2 FQNEAQ (reference sequence).

In its sample, this clonotype was seen many times. V usage is TRBV20-1 and J usage is TRBJ2-3, with TRBD2 matching 9 bases. Trimming took 6 bases from V and 0 from J; bases not matched to a gene: 10. The germline V gene encodes CDR1 DFQATT and CDR2 SNEGSKA (reference sequence). The CDR3 totals 16 residues. For the CDR3, the DNA is TGCAGTGCGGGCGCCCTTACTAGCGGGAGCACAGATACGCAGTATTTT. Translating gives CSAGALTSGSTDTQYF.

This clonotype was seen repeatedly, ten times or more. The rearrangement uses TRBV27 and TRBJ2-7; TRBD1 aligns across 7 bases. CDR3 length: 15 residues. With V trimmed by 1 base and J by 6 bases, 9 bases remained unmatched. The germline gives CDR1 MNHEY, CDR2 SMNVEV (reference sequence). For the CDR3, the DNA is TGTGCCAGCAGTTTATGGGGGCAGGGGGATGGCGAGCAGTACTTC. Translation: CASSLWGQGDGEQYF.

Ten or more counts support this clonotype. The chain combines TRBV6-1 with TRBJ2-7; no firm D call. Trimming pared 6 bases from V and 0 bases from J, leaving 12 bases between. CDR1 MNHNS and CDR2 SASEGT come from the germline V gene. The CDR3 is 14 amino acids. CDR3 DNA: TGTGCCAGCAGCACAGAACGCTACTCCTACGAGCAGTACTTC. Protein sequence: CASSTERYSYEQYF.

The chain uses TRBV20-1 and TRBJ2-2, with D unresolved. There are 14 residues in the CDR3. Germline loops: CDR1 DFQATT, CDR2 SNEGSKA (reference sequence). V dropped 7 bases and J dropped 3 bases, with 15 bases sitting between them. The CDR3 region has the DNA TGCAGTGTAACCCTCCCAGGATACACCGGGGAGCTGTTTTTT. This codes for CSVTLPGYTGELFF.

This clonotype was counted a few times. A much larger clone differs by one base, so this may be a read error. The genes are TRBV28 and TRBJ2-2; 8 nucleotides align to TRBD2. This CDR3 is built from 17 residues. The germline V gene has CDR1 MDHEN and CDR2 SYDVKM. This CDR3 is CASSPHWREDHTGELLF. The CDR3 DNA sequence: TGTGCCAGCAGCCCTCATTGGCGGGAGGACCACACCGGGGAGCTGCTTTTT.

This clonotype was seen repeatedly, ten times or more. The chain links TRBV7-9 to TRBJ2-5; tentatively, D is TRBD2 (6 bases). Germline V gene lookup returns CDR1 SEHNR and CDR2 FQNEAQ (reference sequence). The CDR3 is made up of 15 amino acids. The V gene lost 5 bases and the J gene lost 2 bases, with 15 bases spanning the gap. This CDR3 is CASSRPAGFQETQYF. The CDR3 DNA reads as TGTGCCAGCAGCCGACCCGCGGGATTTCAAGAGACCCAGTACTTC.

The V call is TRBV20-1, the J call TRBJ2-3; 14 bases match TRBD2. This CDR3 has 18 residues. CDR1 DFQATT and CDR2 SNEGSKA come from the germline V gene (reference sequence). The CDR3 region has the DNA TGCAGAATCTCCGCGGGGGGGACTAGCGGGAGAAGGGGAGATACGCAGTATTTT. Residues: CRISAGGTSGRRGDTQYF.

This clonotype was found many times. V is TRBV5-1 and J is TRBJ1-1; D remains ambiguous. The V gene lost 2 bases and the J gene lost 4 bases, with 12 bases spanning the gap. CDR3 length: 14 amino acids. Germline V gives CDR1 SGHRS, CDR2 YFSETQ. The CDR3 here is CASSFTGSITEAFF. CDR3 DNA: TGCGCCAGCAGCTTTACGGGTAGTATCACTGAAGCTTTCTTT. Together with reference TRBV5-1 and TRBJ1-1, the CDR3 gives the full variable domain: KAGVTQTPRYLIKTRGQQVTLSCSPISGHRSVSWYQQTPGQGLQFLFEYFSETQRNKGNFPGRFSGRQFSNSRSEMNVSTLELGDSALYLCASSFTGSITEAFFGQGTRLTVV.

This clonotype was seen only a few times. Germline is not matched at one junction end, which may reflect a read error. The chain links TRBV28 to TRBJ1-3, with TRBD1 identical over 9 bases. This CDR3 contains 18 residues. The germline gives CDR1 MDHEN, CDR2 SYDVKM. CDR3 residues: CASSSPQGALGSGTTIYF. CDR3 DNA sequence: TGTGCCAGCAGTTCCCCACAGGGGGCCCTTGGCTCTGGAACCACCATATATTTT.

In its sample, this clonotype was seen many times. This chain links TRBV13 with TRBJ1-4; D call uncertain. The CDR3 has 13 residues. Between the trimmed V and J ends, which lost 6 bases and 10 bases, there was a span of 15 bases. Germline CDR1 PRHDT, CDR2 FYEKMQ (reference sequence). CDR3: CASRSNEVGKLFF. The CDR3, as DNA: TGTGCCAGCAGATCCAATGAAGTGGGAAAACTGTTTTTT.

The chain uses TRBV2 and TRBJ2-4; weak D call: TRBD1 (6 bases). The CDR3 is made up of 13 amino acids. Per germline, CDR1 SNHLY and CDR2 FYNNEI. Trimming pared 7 bases from V and 15 bases from J, leaving 22 bases between. The CDR3 region is CASTGTSSSYSYF. The CDR3 coding sequence is TGTGCCAGCACCGGGACATCCTCCTCTTATTCGTACTTC.

The chain uses TRBV20-1 and TRBJ2-7, with 7 bases identical to TRBD2. CDR3 size: 14 residues. Germline lookup yields CDR1 DFQATT and CDR2 SNEGSKA (reference sequence). V was pared by 3 bases and J by 3 bases, with 8 bases of the junction left unmatched. CDR3 region: CSARGLSEVYEQYF. The DNA for the CDR3 is TGCAGTGCTAGGGGACTATCGGAGGTCTACGAGCAGTACTTC.

This clonotype was seen many times. V is TRBV2 and J is TRBJ2-7, with D maybe TRBD2 (6 bases). V was pared by 9 bases and J by 0 bases, with 12 bases between. Germline V gene sequence: CDR1 SNHLY, CDR2 FYNNEI. CDR3 size: 13 residues. The CDR3: CASIAEISYEQYF. DNA of the CDR3: TGTGCCAGTATAGCGGAAATCTCCTACGAGCAGTACTTC.

This clonotype was counted between two and nine times. The chain is built from TRBV10-2 and TRBJ2-7; no reliable D call. CDR1 WSHSY and CDR2 SAAADI come from the germline V gene. V was clipped by 5 bases and J by 6 bases, with 14 bases between them. The CDR3 sequence is 13 residues long. DNA for the CDR3: TGCGCCAGCAGTTTAGGGTGGGCCTCCGAGCAGTACTTC. Translation gives CASSLGWASEQYF.

This clonotype was counted a few times. The chain couples TRBV19 to TRBJ2-7; D is possibly TRBD2 (6 bases). V was cut by 5 bases and J by 5 bases, with 19 bases left in between. From germline, CDR1 is LNHDA and CDR2 SQIVND (reference sequence). CDR3 size: 15 residues. CDR3 region: CASSGTGVGFNEQYF. The CDR3 DNA reads as TGTGCCAGTAGTGGAACGGGAGTTGGGTTCAACGAGCAGTACTTC.

This chain links TRBV28 with TRBJ2-5; D may be TRBD1 or TRBD2 (5 bases each). The V gene's germline CDR1 is MDHEN and CDR2 SYDVKM. V was trimmed by 4 bases and J by 0 bases, leaving 12 bases between them. The CDR3 extends over 15 amino acids. CDR3 region: CASSYPGRYQETQYF. The CDR3 nucleotides read TGTGCCAGCAGTTATCCGGGACGTTACCAAGAGACCCAGTACTTC.

This clonotype was seen repeatedly, ten times or more. This sequence joins TRBV7-2 and TRBJ2-3; no clear D. CDR3 size: 17 residues. Trimming shortened V by 1 base and J by 2 bases, and 16 bases separated the two germline ends. Germline V gene sequence: CDR1 SGHTA, CDR2 FQGNSA. CDR3 residues: CASSLEGTQTITDTQYF. The CDR3 DNA is TGTGCCAGCAGCTTAGAGGGCACGCAAACTATCACAGATACGCAGTATTTT.

The sample holds many counts of this clonotype. The chain couples TRBV9 to TRBJ1-2; the match to TRBD1 covers 7 bases. This CDR3 has 15 amino acids. V was pared by 0 bases and J by 0 bases, with 2 bases of the junction left unmatched. The V gene's germline CDR1 is SGDLS and CDR2 YYNGEE. CDR3 residues: CASSVGGQTNYGYTF. In DNA, the CDR3 is TGTGCCAGCAGCGTAGGGGGACAGACTAACTATGGCTACACCTTC.

Ten or more counts support this clonotype. The V and J genes are TRBV28 and TRBJ2-1, with 8 bases that match TRBD2. The CDR3 sequence is 15 residues long. With 6 bases clipped from V and 4 bases from J, the junction kept 8 bases outside the gene matches. CDR1 MDHEN and CDR2 SYDVKM come from the germline V gene. CDR3 sequence (DNA): TGTGCCAGCAGCCCTAGCGGGCCTCTTTACAATGAGCAGTTCTTC. Translated: CASSPSGPLYNEQFF.

This clonotype has a count of ten or more. V gene TRBV3-1 combines with J gene TRBJ2-7; 11 nucleotides match TRBD2. CDR1 and CDR2 from the germline V gene are LGHDT and YNNKEL (reference sequence). Germline trimming cut 1 base from V and 6 bases from J; bases unmatched to any gene: 2. The CDR3 covers 14 residues. CDR3 region: CASSQGLAGGEQYF. CDR3 DNA: TGTGCCAGCAGCCAAGGGCTAGCGGGGGGCGAGCAGTACTTC.

A word on this clonotype: A single base separates this from a much larger clone, so it may be a read error. This chain links TRBV2 with TRBJ2-1, with 11 bases matching TRBD2. This CDR3 comprises 18 residues. From germline, CDR1 is SNHLY and CDR2 FYNNEI. After removal of 2 bases from V and 3 bases from J, the junction contained 9 bases not matched to a gene. CDR3 in DNA: TGTGCCAGCAGTGAACTAGCGGGAGGCCTAACCCTCTACAATGAGCAGTTCTTC. It encodes CASSELAGGLTLYNEQFF.

As for this clonotype: Sequence at one end of the junction differs from germline and may be a read error. The V gene is TRBV27, the J gene TRBJ2-6; tentatively, D is TRBD1 (6 bases). The germline V gene encodes CDR1 MNHEY and CDR2 SMNVEV (reference sequence). CDR3 length: 15 amino acids. CDR3 protein: CASSVTGSGVNVLTF. In nucleotides, the CDR3 is TGTGCCAGCAGTGTAACAGGGTCTGGGGTCAACGTCCTGACTTTC.

This clonotype has ten or more counts. The chain combines TRBV11-1 with TRBJ1-1; the match to TRBD1 covers 10 bases. The CDR3 runs 15 residues. V lost 2 bases and J lost 5; bases outside the gene matches: 5. Germline lookup yields CDR1 SGHAT and CDR2 FQDESV (reference sequence). CDR3 region: CASSLRDRGGTEAFF. The CDR3 coding sequence is TGTGCCAGCAGCTTAAGGGACAGGGGTGGAACTGAAGCTTTCTTT.

This clonotype has only a few counts. This chain connects TRBV20-1 to TRBJ2-3; 8 nucleotides match TRBD2. The V segment lost 5 bases and the J segment 2 bases; nucleotides outside the gene matches: 6. This CDR3 is built from 14 residues. Germline V gives CDR1 DFQATT, CDR2 SNEGSKA (reference sequence). The CDR3 protein is CSASLAGPTDTQYF. CDR3 coding DNA: TGCAGTGCTTCCTTAGCGGGACCCACAGATACGCAGTATTTT.